This TCR beta chain was observed in a study of blood T cell repertoires in COVID-19. In the study overall: PBMCs, B-cell-depleted T cells, or T cells provided the cDNA or gDNA that made up the material.

Original data processing: Reference gene primer amplification gave estimated nucleated cell counts. Profiled with immunoSEQ multiplex PCR; TCRdb holds only in-frame clones, not every one. That table gives V, J and clone size, and the DNA gave D and trimming. This table holds roughly 78,000 clones, around 90% found once. In its sample, this clone was seen a few times. This clonotype was sampled from a man aged 50-59 years with acute or convalescent COVID-19. Sequenced material: peripheral blood.

CDR3 protein: CASTTEDRVGGYTF. The CDR3 DNA reads TGTGCCAGCACCACCGAGGACAGGGTGGGTGGCTACACCTTC. The V call is TRBV28, the J call TRBJ1-2; 8 nucleotides match TRBD1. The CDR3 has 14 residues. Germline CDR1 reads MDHEN; CDR2 reads SYDVKM. Trimming cost V 7 bases and J 7 bases; bases outside gene matches: 11.